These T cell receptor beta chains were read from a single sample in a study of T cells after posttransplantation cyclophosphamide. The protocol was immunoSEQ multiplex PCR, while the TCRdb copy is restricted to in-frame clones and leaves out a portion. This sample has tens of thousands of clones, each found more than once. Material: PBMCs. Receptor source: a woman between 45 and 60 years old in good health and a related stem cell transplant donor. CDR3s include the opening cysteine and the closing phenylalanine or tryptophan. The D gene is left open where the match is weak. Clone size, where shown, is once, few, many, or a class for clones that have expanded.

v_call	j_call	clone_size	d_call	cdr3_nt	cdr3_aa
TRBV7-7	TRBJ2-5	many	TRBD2	TGTGCCAGCAGCCCGGGACTAGCTTACCAAGAGACCCAGTACTTC	CASSPGLAYQETQYF
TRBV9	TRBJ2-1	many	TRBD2	TGTGCCAGCAGCGGAGGCGGGAGCAACAATGAGCAGTTCTTC	CASSGGGSNNEQFF
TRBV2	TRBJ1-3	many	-	TGTGCCAGCAGTGAAAAGGGACACACCCTAAGGAACACCATATATTTT	CASSEKGHTLRNTIYF
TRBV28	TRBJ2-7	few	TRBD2	TGTGCCAGCAGTTTACCCGGACTAGCTGAGTACGAGCAGTACTTC	CASSLPGLAEYEQYF
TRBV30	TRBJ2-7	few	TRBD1	TGTGCCTGGAGTGAGGGGGCGGCCTACGAGCAGTACTTC	CAWSEGAAYEQYF
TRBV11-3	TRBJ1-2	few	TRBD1	TGTGCCAGCAGCCTGGGATACCTCGGGACAGGTTATGGCTACACCTTC	CASSLGYLGTGYGYTF
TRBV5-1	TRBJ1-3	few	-	TGCGCCAGCAGCAGCGGGACTGCCATAGGGAACACCATATATTTT	CASSSGTAIGNTIYF
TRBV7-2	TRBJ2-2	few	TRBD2	TGTGCCAGCAGCTCACAAAATCCGGGACTAGGGACCGGGGAGCTGTTTTTT	CASSSQNPGLGTGELFF
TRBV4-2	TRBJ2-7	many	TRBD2	TGTGCCAGCAGCCACCTTATAGCGGGAGATACCTACGAGCAGTACTTC	CASSHLIAGDTYEQYF
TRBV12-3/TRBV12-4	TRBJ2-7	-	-	TGTGCCAGCAGGGCACAGGCAGGCTACGAGCAGTACTTC	CASRAQAGYEQYF
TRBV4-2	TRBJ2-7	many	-	TGTGCCAGCAGGCCGTCGACAGGGACTTCTTACGAGCAGTACTTC	CASRPSTGTSYEQYF
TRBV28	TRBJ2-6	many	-	TGTGCCAGCAGTTTGCGATGGAGGGGGTCTGGGGCCAACGTCCTGACTTTC	CASSLRWRGSGANVLTF
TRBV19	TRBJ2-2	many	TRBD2	TGTGCCAGTAACCGACTAGCGGGAGGGGAGCTGTTTTTT	CASNRLAGGELFF
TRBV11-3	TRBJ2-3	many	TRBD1	TGTGCCAGCAGCACCCGGACAGGGCATGGAGGGACAGATACGCAGTATTTT	CASSTRTGHGGTDTQYF
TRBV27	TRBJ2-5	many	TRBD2	TGTGCCAGCAGTTCTTTGACTAGCGGGGAGACCCAGTACTTC	CASSSLTSGETQYF
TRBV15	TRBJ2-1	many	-	TGTGCCACCAGCAGAGATCCTGCGGGTTTGAGCTCCTACAATGAGCAGTTCTTC	CATSRDPAGLSSYNEQFF
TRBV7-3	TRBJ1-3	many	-	TGTGCCAGCACAAGGCCCGGAAACACCATATATTTT	CASTRPGNTIYF
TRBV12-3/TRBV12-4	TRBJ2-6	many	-	TGTGCCAGCCGGCGGTCTGGGGCCAACGTCCTGACTTTC	CASRRSGANVLTF
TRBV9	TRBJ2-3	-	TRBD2	TGTGCCAGCAGCCTGAGGGAGCGGGAGGTCCTCGGAGATACGCAGTATTTT	CASSLREREVLGDTQYF
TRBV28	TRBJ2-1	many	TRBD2	TGTGCCAGCAGTCCGGCTAGCGGTGGACGTTATGCCTACAATGAGCAGTTCTTC	CASSPASGGRYAYNEQFF